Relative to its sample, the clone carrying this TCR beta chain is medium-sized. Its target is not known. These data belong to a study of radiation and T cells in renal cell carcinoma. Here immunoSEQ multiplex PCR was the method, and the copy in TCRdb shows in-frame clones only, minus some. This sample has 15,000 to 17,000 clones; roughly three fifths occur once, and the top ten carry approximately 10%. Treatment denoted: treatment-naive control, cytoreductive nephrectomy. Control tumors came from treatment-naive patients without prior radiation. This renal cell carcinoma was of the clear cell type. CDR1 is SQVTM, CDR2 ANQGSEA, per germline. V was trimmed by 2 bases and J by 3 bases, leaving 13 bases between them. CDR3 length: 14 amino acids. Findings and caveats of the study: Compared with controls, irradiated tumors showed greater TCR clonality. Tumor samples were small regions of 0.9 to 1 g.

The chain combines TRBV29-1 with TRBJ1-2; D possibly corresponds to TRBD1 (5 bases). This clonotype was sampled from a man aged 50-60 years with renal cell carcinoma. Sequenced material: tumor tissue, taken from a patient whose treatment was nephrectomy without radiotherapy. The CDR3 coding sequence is TGCAGCGTTGAACGCCCAGGGACCGACTATGGCTACACCTTC. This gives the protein CSVERPGTDYGYTF.